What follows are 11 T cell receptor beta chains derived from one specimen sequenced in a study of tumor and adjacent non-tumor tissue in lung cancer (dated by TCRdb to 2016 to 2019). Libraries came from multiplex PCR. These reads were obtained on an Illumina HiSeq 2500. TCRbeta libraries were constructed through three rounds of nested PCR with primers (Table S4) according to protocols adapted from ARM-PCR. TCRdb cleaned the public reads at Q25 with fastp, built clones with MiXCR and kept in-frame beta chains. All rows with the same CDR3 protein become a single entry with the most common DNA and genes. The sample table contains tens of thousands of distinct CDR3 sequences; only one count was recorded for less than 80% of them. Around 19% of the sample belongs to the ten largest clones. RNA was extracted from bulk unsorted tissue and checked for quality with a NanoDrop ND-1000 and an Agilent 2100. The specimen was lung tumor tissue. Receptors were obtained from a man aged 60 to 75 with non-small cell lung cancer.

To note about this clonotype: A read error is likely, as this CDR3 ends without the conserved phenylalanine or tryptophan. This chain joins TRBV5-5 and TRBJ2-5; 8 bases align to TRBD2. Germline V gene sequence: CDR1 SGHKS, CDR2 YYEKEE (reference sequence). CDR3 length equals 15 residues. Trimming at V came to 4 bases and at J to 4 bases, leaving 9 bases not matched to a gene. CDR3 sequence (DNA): TGTGCCAGCAGCCTACTCGGGACTAGGGGAGAGACCCAGTACTTA. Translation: CASSLLGTRGETQYL.

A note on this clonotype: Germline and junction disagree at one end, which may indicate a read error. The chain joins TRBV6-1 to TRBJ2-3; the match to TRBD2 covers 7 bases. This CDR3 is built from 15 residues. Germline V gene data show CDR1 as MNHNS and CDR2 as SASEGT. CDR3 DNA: TGTGCCAGCAGTGCGCGGGGGTCAGGCACAAATACGCAATATTTT. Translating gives CASSARGSGTNTQYF.

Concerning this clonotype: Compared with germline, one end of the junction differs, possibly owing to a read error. The chain's CDR3 is CGSGQSGANVLTF. Here the CDR3 DNA reads TGTGGCAGCGGACAGTCTGGGGCCAACGTCCTTACTTTC. The chain employs TRBV6-1 and TRBJ2-6, with D perhaps matching TRBD1 (6 bases). Germline CDR1 reads MNHNS; CDR2 reads SASEGT. This CDR3 region has 13 residues.

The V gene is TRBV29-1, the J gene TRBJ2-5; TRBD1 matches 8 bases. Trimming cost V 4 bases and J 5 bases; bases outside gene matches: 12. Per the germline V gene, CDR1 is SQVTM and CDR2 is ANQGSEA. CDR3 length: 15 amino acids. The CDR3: CSVVGDRGRSETQYF. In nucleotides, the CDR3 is TGCAGCGTTGTGGGCGACAGGGGTAGGAGTGAGACCCAGTACTTC.

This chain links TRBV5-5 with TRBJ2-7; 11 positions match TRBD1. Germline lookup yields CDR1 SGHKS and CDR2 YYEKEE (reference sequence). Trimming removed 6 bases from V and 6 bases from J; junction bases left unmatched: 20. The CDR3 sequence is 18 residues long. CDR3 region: CASISAVISGTGGGEQYF. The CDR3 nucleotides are TGTGCCAGCATCTCGGCGGTAATATCCGGGACAGGGGGTGGCGAGCAGTACTTC. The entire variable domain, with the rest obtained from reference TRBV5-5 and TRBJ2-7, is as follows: DAGVTQSPTHLIKTRGQQVTLRCSPISGHKSVSWYQQVLGQGPQFIFQYYEKEERGRGNFPDRFSARQFPNYSSELNVNALLLGDSALYLCASISAVISGTGGGEQYFGPGTRLTVT.

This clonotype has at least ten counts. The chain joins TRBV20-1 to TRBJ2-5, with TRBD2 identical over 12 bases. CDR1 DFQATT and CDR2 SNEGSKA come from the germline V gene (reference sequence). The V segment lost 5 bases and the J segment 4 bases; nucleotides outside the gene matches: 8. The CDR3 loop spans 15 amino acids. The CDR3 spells CSASLTSGSTETQYF. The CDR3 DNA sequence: TGCAGTGCTTCTTTGACTAGCGGGAGCACAGAGACCCAGTACTTC.

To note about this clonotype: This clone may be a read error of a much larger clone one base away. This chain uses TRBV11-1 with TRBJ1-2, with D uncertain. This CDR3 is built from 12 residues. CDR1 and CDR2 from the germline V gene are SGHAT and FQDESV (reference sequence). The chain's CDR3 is CSSSLYRYGYTF. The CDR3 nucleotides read TGTTCCAGCAGCTTATACAGATATGGCTACACCTTC.

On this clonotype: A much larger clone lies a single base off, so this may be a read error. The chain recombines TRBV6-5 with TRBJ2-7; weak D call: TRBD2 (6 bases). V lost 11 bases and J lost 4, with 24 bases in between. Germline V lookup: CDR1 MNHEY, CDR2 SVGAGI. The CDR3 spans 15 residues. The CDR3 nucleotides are TGTGCCGTCGGAAGGAGACTAGTAGGTTCTTACGAGCAGTACTTC. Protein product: CAVGRRLVGSYEQYF.

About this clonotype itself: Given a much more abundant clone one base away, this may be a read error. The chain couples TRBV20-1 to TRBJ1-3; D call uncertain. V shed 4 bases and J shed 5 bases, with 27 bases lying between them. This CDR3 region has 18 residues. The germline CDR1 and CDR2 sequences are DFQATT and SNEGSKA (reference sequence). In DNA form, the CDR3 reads TGCAGTGCTAAAGATGCAACTGAAGTCCTGAACCCCAGAAACACCATATATTTT. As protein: CSAKDATEVLNPRNTIYF.

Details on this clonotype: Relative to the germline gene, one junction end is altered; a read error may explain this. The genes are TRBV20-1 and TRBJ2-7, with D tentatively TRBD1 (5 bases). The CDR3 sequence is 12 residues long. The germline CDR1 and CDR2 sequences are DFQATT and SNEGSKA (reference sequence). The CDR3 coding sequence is TGCTGTGCTTTGACAGAGAACTACGAGCAGTACTTC. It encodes CCALTENYEQYF.

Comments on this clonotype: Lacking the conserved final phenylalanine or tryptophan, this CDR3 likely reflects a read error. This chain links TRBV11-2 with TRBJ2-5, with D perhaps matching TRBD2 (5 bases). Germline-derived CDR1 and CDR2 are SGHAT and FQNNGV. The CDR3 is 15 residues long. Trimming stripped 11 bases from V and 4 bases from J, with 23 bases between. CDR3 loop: CAVSLVPPGGETQYL. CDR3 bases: TGTGCCGTCAGCTTAGTCCCCCCAGGAGGAGAGACCCAGTACCTC.